These 24 T cell receptor beta chains were sequenced from one sample in a study of T-cell memory formation after mild COVID-19. TCRdb reanalysed the 5' RACE reads using MiXCR and keeps one entry per CDR3 protein. The sample consists of 470,000 or so distinct CDR3 sequences, 20% of them appearing once. The sample taken for sequencing was PBMCs or a T cell subset sorted from them (not recorded which). These receptors all come from an adult woman who had mild COVID-19 (a few samples of this study predate the infection). Cell type and time point are not known.

This clonotype was recorded a few times. The V call is TRBV18, the J call TRBJ2-5, with D unclear. Between the trimmed V and J ends, which lost 3 bases and 3 bases, there was a span of 8 bases. The CDR3 totals 13 residues. Germline CDR1 is KGHSH and CDR2 is LQKENI. The DNA of the CDR3 is TGTGCCAGCTCACCCTCAATGGAAGAGACCCAGTACTTC. The encoded protein is CASSPSMEETQYF.

There are a few counts of this clonotype. The J gene is TRBJ1-6, the V gene TRBV5-1, with D uncertain. V lost 1 base and J lost 10, with 15 bases in between. Germline V lookup: CDR1 SGHRS, CDR2 YFSETQ. The CDR3 is made up of 15 amino acids. CDR3 loop: CASSLSSISRSPLHF. The CDR3 nucleotides read TGCGCCAGCAGCTTGAGTTCCATCTCGAGGTCACCCCTCCACTTT.

This clonotype was counted a few times. The gene calls are TRBV5-1 and TRBJ2-7, with TRBD2 matching over 7 bases. V gave up 1 base and J gave up 5 bases; unmatched junction bases: 6. The CDR3 is 14 amino acids. Germline assignment: CDR1 SGHRS and CDR2 YFSETQ. The CDR3 region has the DNA TGCGCCAGCAGCTTGTCTGGCGGGAGCAACGAGCAGTACTTC. Translating gives CASSLSGGSNEQYF.

This clonotype was seen only a few times. CDR3 DNA: TGTGCCAGCTCACCAGGGATGGACTATGGCTACACCTTC. It yields the protein CASSPGMDYGYTF. This chain connects TRBV18 to TRBJ1-2; D uncertain. The V end lost 2 bases, the J end lost 3 bases, and 7 bases lay between the germline ends. CDR3 length: 13 residues. CDR1 is KGHSH, CDR2 LQKENI, per germline.

This clonotype came up a few times. The V call is TRBV2, the J call TRBJ1-2; no clear D gene. Per germline, CDR1 SNHLY and CDR2 FYNNEI. The CDR3 is 13 amino acids. V lost 8 bases and J 4 bases, leaving 14 bases between the germline ends. CDR3: CASGTDLSYGYTF. CDR3 bases: TGTGCCAGCGGCACGGACCTCAGCTATGGCTACACCTTC.

This clonotype was counted many times. The chain uses TRBV4-3 and TRBJ2-7; D uncertain. Germline-derived CDR1 and CDR2 are LGHNA and YSLEER. The CDR3 totals 15 residues. With 0 bases removed from V and 9 bases from J, the gap between germline ends came to 18 bases. Here the CDR3 DNA reads TGCGCCAGCAGCCAAGATCAAGACGGTCCACGCCGGCAGTACTTC. Its translation: CASSQDQDGPRRQYF.

In its sample, this clonotype was seen a few times. The chain links TRBV27 to TRBJ2-3; TRBD2 agrees at 10 bases. The V gene end was trimmed by 5 bases and the J gene end by 5 bases; junction bases not matched to a gene: 10. The CDR3 is made up of 16 amino acids. Per the germline V gene, CDR1 is MNHEY and CDR2 is SMNVEV (reference sequence). This CDR3 is CASSPYSGGRGDTQYF. CDR3 bases: TGTGCCAGCAGTCCGTATAGCGGGGGGAGGGGAGATACGCAGTATTTT.

A few counts support this clonotype. The chain couples TRBV10-3 to TRBJ2-3, with 9 bases aligning to TRBD2. The CDR3 contains 15 residues. The V segment lost 6 bases and the J segment 5 bases; nucleotides outside the gene matches: 9. CDR1 ENHRY and CDR2 SYGVKD come from the germline V gene. The CDR3 loop is CAISPASGKVDTQYF. For the CDR3, the DNA is TGTGCCATCAGCCCCGCTAGCGGGAAGGTAGATACGCAGTATTTT.

The chain couples TRBV29-1 to TRBJ2-3; 9 nucleotides line up with TRBD1. The V gene end was trimmed by 6 bases and the J gene end by 3 bases; junction bases not matched to a gene: 10. The germline V gene encodes CDR1 SQVTM and CDR2 ANQGSEA. The CDR3 extends over 15 amino acids. This chain's CDR3 is CSVGGQGGMTDTQYF. CDR3 nucleotide sequence: TGCAGCGTGGGGGGACAGGGAGGCATGACAGATACGCAGTATTTT.

This clonotype has just a few counts. The rearrangement joins TRBV9 to TRBJ2-7; D might be TRBD2 (5 bases). The V gene lost 0 bases and the J gene lost 1 base, with 14 bases spanning the gap. This CDR3 comprises 16 residues. The germline gives CDR1 SGDLS, CDR2 YYNGEE. Here the CDR3 reads CASSVGGGGPSYEQYF. In DNA form, the CDR3 reads TGTGCCAGCAGCGTAGGAGGAGGCGGGCCATCCTACGAGCAGTACTTC.

Only a few counts were recorded for this clonotype. V gene TRBV9 combines with J gene TRBJ2-1, with unresolved D. The CDR3 extends over 14 amino acids. Trimming removed 0 bases at V and 4 bases at J, with 8 bases between. The germline V gene has CDR1 SGDLS and CDR2 YYNGEE. CDR3 nucleotides: TGTGCCAGCAGCGTAGATGACGGGTACAATGAGCAGTTCTTC. Its translation is CASSVDDGYNEQFF.

This clonotype was observed many times. The chain employs TRBV7-9 and TRBJ1-2, with unresolved D. CDR1 and CDR2 from the germline V gene are SEHNR and FQNEAQ (reference sequence). This CDR3 comprises 13 residues. V was pared by 1 base and J by 6 bases, with 9 bases between. In DNA form, the CDR3 reads TGTGCCAGCAGCTTAGGTGATAGTCATGGCTACACCTTC. This codes for CASSLGDSHGYTF.

This clonotype was counted a few times. The chain has TRBV11-2 and TRBJ2-7; D is ambiguous. CDR3 length: 14 amino acids. V lost 0 bases and J 2 bases, leaving 8 bases between the germline ends. CDR1 is SGHAT, CDR2 FQNNGV, per germline. The CDR3, as DNA: TGTGCCAGCAGCTTAGATCACACAACCTACGAGCAGTACTTC. Amino acid sequence: CASSLDHTTYEQYF. Using reference TRBV11-2 and TRBJ2-7 for the parts outside the CDR3, the full variable domain is EAGVAQSPRYKIIEKRQSVAFWCNPISGHATLYWYQQILGQGPKLLIQFQNNGVVDDSQLPKDRFSAERLKGVDSTLKIQPAKLEDSAVYLCASSLDHTTYEQYFGPGTRLTVT.

This clonotype was seen more than once but under ten times. The chain joins TRBV20-1 to TRBJ2-7; the D call may be TRBD1 or TRBD2 (5 bases each). The length of the CDR3 is 13 residues. Germline V gene sequence: CDR1 DFQATT, CDR2 SNEGSKA (reference sequence). V gave up 3 bases and J gave up 7 bases, with 16 bases separating them. CDR3 protein: CSARNEGTGEQYF. The CDR3 nucleotides are TGCAGTGCTAGGAACGAAGGGACGGGGGAGCAGTACTTC.

This clonotype was picked up a small number of times. CDR3 DNA sequence: TGTGCCAGCGCTCGACAGGTCCCCGGGTCCTATAATTCACCCCTCCACTTT. As protein: CASARQVPGSYNSPLHF. The chain links TRBV27 to TRBJ1-6; TRBD1 is a possible D gene (6 bases). This CDR3 has 17 residues. Per germline, CDR1 MNHEY and CDR2 SMNVEV (reference sequence). V was cut by 8 bases and J by 1 base, with 18 bases left in between.

The CDR3 sequence is CASSSETGASNQPQHF. CDR3 coding DNA: TGTGCCAGCAGTTCGGAGACAGGGGCCAGCAATCAGCCCCAGCATTTT. The chain joins TRBV2 to TRBJ1-5, with TRBD1 identical over 8 bases. CDR1 and CDR2 (germline): SNHLY, FYNNEI. V shed 5 bases, J shed 1 base, and the junction held 7 bases outside the gene matches. The CDR3 runs 16 residues.

CDR3 loop: CASSMGGTGSYEQYF. CDR3 nucleotides: TGTGCCAGTAGTATGGGTGGGACAGGGTCCTACGAGCAGTACTTC. The genes are TRBV19 and TRBJ2-7, with TRBD1 identical over 9 bases. This CDR3 comprises 15 residues. With 3 bases clipped from V and 1 base from J, the junction kept 4 bases outside the gene matches. CDR1 and CDR2 from the germline V gene are LNHDA and SQIVND (reference sequence).

At least ten counts were recorded for this clonotype. The chain recombines TRBV12-3 or TRBV12-4 with TRBJ2-3; D tentatively fits TRBD1 or TRBD2 (6 bases each). CDR3 length: 16 residues. Trimming pared 8 bases from V and 5 bases from J, leaving 23 bases between. Here the CDR3 reads CASGGRGGRARDTQYF. The CDR3 DNA follows: TGTGCCAGCGGGGGCCGAGGAGGGCGCGCAAGAGATACGCAGTATTTT.

The chain links TRBV9 to TRBJ2-5, with 12 bases lining up with TRBD2. The CDR3 has 16 residues. The V gene's germline CDR1 is SGDLS and CDR2 YYNGEE. With 3 bases clipped from V and 1 base from J, the junction kept 4 bases outside the gene matches. The DNA for the CDR3 is TGTGCCAGCAGCGCATCTAGCGGGGGGGCCCAAGAGACCCAGTACTTC. This translates into CASSASSGGAQETQYF.

The table lists this clonotype with many counts. The V call is TRBV7-2, the J call TRBJ1-6; TRBD1 might be the D (6 bases). Germline CDR1 SGHTA, CDR2 FQGNSA. V lost 5 bases and J 2 bases, leaving 19 bases between the germline ends. This CDR3 region has 18 residues. CDR3 loop: CASSDRPGAMAYNSPLHF. The CDR3 DNA follows: TGTGCCAGCAGCGATCGGCCAGGGGCAATGGCCTATAATTCACCCCTCCACTTT.

This clonotype was picked up a small number of times. The chain couples TRBV12-3 or TRBV12-4 to TRBJ1-1; D gene unclear. Trimming removed 3 bases at V and 3 bases at J, with 11 bases between. This CDR3 contains 14 residues. CDR3 sequence: CASSFQYLYTEAFF. In DNA, the CDR3 is TGTGCCAGCAGTTTCCAATACCTTTACACTGAAGCTTTCTTT.

This clonotype has only a few counts. The chain combines TRBV19 with TRBJ2-3; 8 positions match TRBD2. Germline V lookup: CDR1 LNHDA, CDR2 SQIVND (reference sequence). This CDR3 is built from 18 residues. Trimming took 10 bases from V and 0 from J; bases not matched to a gene: 18. CDR3: CATSSGTRGGWSTDTQYF. CDR3 nucleotides: TGTGCCACCTCTTCCGGGACTAGAGGGGGGTGGAGCACAGATACGCAGTATTTT.

V gene TRBV6-5 combines with J gene TRBJ2-1; 11 nucleotides agree with TRBD2. V trimming: 5 bases; J trimming: 2 bases; junction bases outside the gene matches: 5. The V gene's germline CDR1 is MNHEY and CDR2 SVGAGI. The CDR3 runs to 16 residues. The CDR3 DNA sequence: TGTGCCAGCAGTATTGGGACTAGCGGTGCCTACAATGAGCAGTTCTTC. It yields the protein CASSIGTSGAYNEQFF.

V and J are TRBV12-3 or TRBV12-4 and TRBJ2-5, with 7 bases lining up with TRBD2. The CDR3 contains 16 residues. V lost 3 bases to trimming and J lost 4 bases; unmatched junction nucleotides: 11. The CDR3 nucleotides read TGTGCCAGCAGTTTGAAGGGAGGGGCTGGGAGAGAGACCCAGTACTTC. Its translation is CASSLKGGAGRETQYF.